Following are 22 T cell receptor beta chains from one sample sequenced in a study of T cell responses to AZD1222 COVID-19 vaccine. The protocol was immunoSEQ multiplex PCR, while the TCRdb copy is restricted to in-frame clones and leaves out a portion. The data contain about 150,000 clones, about 88% of them singletons. Sequenced here: peripheral blood, sampled on day 0 of AZD1222 vaccination. All receptors derive from an adult in good health.

The chain employs TRBV5-8 and TRBJ2-5; perhaps TRBD1 as D (6 bases). CDR1 and CDR2 (germline): SGHTS, YDEGEE. Trimming took off 4 bases at V and 3 bases at J, with 10 bases between the two ends. The CDR3 loop spans 13 amino acids. In DNA form, the CDR3 reads TGTGCCAGCAGCCCAACAGGGAAAGAGACCCAGTACTTC. Amino acid sequence: CASSPTGKETQYF.

The V call is TRBV6-1, the J call TRBJ1-3; 8 positions match TRBD1. The germline V gene encodes CDR1 MNHNS and CDR2 SASEGT. The CDR3 spans 16 residues. Trimming removed 1 base from V and 1 base from J; junction bases left unmatched: 3. CDR3 loop: CASSEGQGSSGNTIYF. In DNA, the CDR3 is TGTGCCAGCAGTGAAGGACAGGGGTCTTCTGGAAACACCATATATTTT.

The chain combines TRBV5-4 with TRBJ1-2; tentative D call: TRBD1 (5 bases). Trimming left V 0 bases short and J 8 bases short, with 11 bases between. There are 13 residues in the CDR3. Germline lookup yields CDR1 SGHNT and CDR2 YYREEE (reference sequence). CDR3 amino acids: CASSLAGGLGYTF. CDR3 in DNA: TGTGCCAGCAGCTTGGCGGGGGGTCTCGGCTACACCTTC.

This chain joins TRBV6-1 and TRBJ1-5, with D perhaps matching TRBD1 (5 bases). CDR1 is MNHNS, CDR2 SASEGT, per germline. This CDR3 region has 18 residues. V lost 1 base and J lost 1, with 17 bases in between. This CDR3 is CASSEVRRGESSNQPQHF. In DNA form, the CDR3 reads TGTGCCAGCAGTGAAGTTCGGAGGGGCGAGTCGAGCAATCAGCCCCAGCATTTT.

This clone was counted a single time. CDR3 amino acids: CASSLRGQVTEAFF. The CDR3 coding sequence is TGTGCCAGCAGCCTCAGGGGGCAAGTCACTGAAGCTTTCTTT. The chain employs TRBV5-4 and TRBJ1-1; 8 bases align to TRBD1. J was trimmed by 4 bases and V by 4 bases; bases with no gene match: 6. From germline, CDR1 is SGHNT and CDR2 YYREEE (reference sequence). The CDR3 runs 14 residues. Supplemented by reference TRBV5-4 and TRBJ1-1, the full variable domain reads ETGVTQSPTHLIKTRGQQVTLRCSSQSGHNTVSWYQQALGQGPQFIFQYYREEENGRGNFPPRFSGLQFPNYSSELNVNALELDDSALYLCASSLRGQVTEAFFGQGTRLTVV.

In its sample, this clone was seen once. The V and J genes are TRBV23-1 and TRBJ1-1; D is undetermined. TRBV23-1 is given ORF status, its function remaining uncertain. The CDR3 consists of 12 residues. The germline V and J ends were trimmed by 3 bases and 9 bases, with 11 bases remaining between them. The CDR3 protein is CASSHLYAKAFF. The CDR3 DNA is TGCGCCAGCAGTCATTTATATGCTAAAGCTTTCTTT.

The chain employs TRBV16 and TRBJ1-2; D remains ambiguous. Between the trimmed V and J ends, which lost 0 bases and 4 bases, there was a span of 12 bases. The CDR3 runs to 15 residues. The germline gives CDR1 KGHSY, CDR2 FQNENV. The CDR3 sequence is CASSQSEGTFYGYTF. CDR3 DNA sequence: TGTGCCAGCAGCCAATCGGAAGGAACTTTCTATGGCTACACCTTC.

The chain links TRBV19 to TRBJ1-1; the D is unclear. CDR3 size: 13 residues. V shed 6 bases and J shed 5 bases, with 13 bases lying between them. Germline CDR1 is LNHDA and CDR2 is SQIVND (reference sequence). The CDR3, as DNA: TGTGCCAGTAGGTTCTCCCCTGGGACTGAAGCTTTCTTT. This sequence encodes CASRFSPGTEAFF.

The chain has TRBV11-3 and TRBJ2-1; no firm D call. V lost 3 bases and J lost 6, with 9 bases in between. Per the germline V gene, CDR1 is SGHNT and CDR2 is YENEEA. CDR3 length: 13 residues. In DNA, the CDR3 is TGTGCCAGCAGCTTGAATCGTGTCAATGAGCAGTTCTTC. It codes for CASSLNRVNEQFF.

The V and J genes are TRBV25-1 and TRBJ1-2; D uncertain. The CDR3 extends over 11 amino acids. Germline lookup yields CDR1 MGHDK and CDR2 SYGVNS. Trimming cost V 2 bases and J 5 bases, with 3 bases left between them. This CDR3 is CASSENYGYTF. The CDR3 DNA follows: TGTGCCAGCAGTGAAAATTATGGCTACACCTTC.

The count of this clone is one. The sample has other DNA sequences that encode this CDR3 too. The CDR3: CASSEARGPYGYTF. The CDR3, as DNA: TGTGCCAGCAGTGAAGCGCGGGGACCCTATGGCTACACCTTC. The chain carries TRBV6-1 and TRBJ1-2; tentative D call: TRBD1 (5 bases). Germline lookup yields CDR1 MNHNS and CDR2 SASEGT. The CDR3 extends over 14 amino acids. Trimming took 0 bases from V and 4 from J, leaving 9 bases between them.

The chain employs TRBV5-1 and TRBJ1-5, with 7 positions matching TRBD1. After removal of 0 bases from V and 7 bases from J, the junction contained 4 bases not matched to a gene. This CDR3 has 14 residues. Germline V gives CDR1 SGHRS, CDR2 YFSETQ. The DNA for the CDR3 is TGCGCCAGCAGCTTGGTTTTAGGGGGCCAGCCCCAGCATTTT. Translation: CASSLVLGGQPQHF.

The chain employs TRBV6-5 and TRBJ1-5; 7 bases are shared with TRBD1. V shed 5 bases and J 0 bases; nucleotides not matched to a gene: 4. CDR3 length equals 15 residues. From germline, CDR1 is MNHEY and CDR2 SVGAGI. This chain's CDR3 is CASSPYRGSNQPQHF. The CDR3 DNA sequence: TGTGCCAGCAGTCCGTACAGGGGTAGCAATCAGCCCCAGCATTTT.

V gene TRBV6-5 combines with J gene TRBJ1-6; D gene uncertain. Trimming stripped 2 bases from V and 10 bases from J, with 12 bases between. Looked up from germline, CDR1 is MNHEY and CDR2 is SVGAGI. This CDR3 region has 14 residues. The chain's CDR3 is CASSYEGEGSPLHF. The CDR3 DNA reads as TGTGCCAGCAGTTACGAGGGAGAGGGATCACCCCTCCACTTT.

The gene calls are TRBV6-5 and TRBJ2-2, with D perhaps given as TRBD1 or TRBD2 (7 bases each). The CDR3 loop spans 14 amino acids. Germline CDR1 and CDR2: MNHEY and SVGAGI. Trimming left V 7 bases short and J 4 bases short, with 13 bases between. The CDR3 protein is CASNQGGSTGELFF. CDR3 sequence (DNA): TGTGCCAGCAACCAGGGGGGGAGCACCGGGGAGCTGTTTTTT.

The chain employs TRBV6-5 and TRBJ1-4; the D gene is possibly TRBD1 (6 bases). In germline, CDR1 is MNHEY, CDR2 SVGAGI. The ends were cut back, 11 bases at V and 8 bases at J, with 21 bases in the middle. This CDR3 is 14 amino acids long. The CDR3, as DNA: TGTGCCTCTTCGCTACAGGGCTTTCGGGAAAAACTGTTTTTT. The encoded protein is CASSLQGFREKLFF.

This chain links TRBV7-2 with TRBJ1-4; 9 bases are shared with TRBD1. This CDR3 region has 17 residues. Per the germline V gene, CDR1 is SGHTA and CDR2 is FQGNSA. Germline trimming cut 2 bases from V and 5 bases from J; bases unmatched to any gene: 9. Written as DNA, the CDR3 is TGTGCCAGCAGCTTATACGCGAGTGGGACAGGGAATGAAAAACTGTTTTTT. It translates to CASSLYASGTGNEKLFF.

The table lists this clone with a count of one. The chain's CDR3 is CASSYVSGGRFPDTQYF. Written as DNA, the CDR3 is TGTGCCAGCAGTTACGTGAGCGGGGGGCGGTTCCCAGATACGCAGTATTTT. This chain uses TRBV6-2 or TRBV6-3 with TRBJ2-3; the match to TRBD2 covers 9 bases. CDR3 length: 17 amino acids. V dropped 2 bases and J dropped 4; count of bases not matched to a gene: 10. Germline-derived CDR1 and CDR2 are MNHEY and SVGEGT.

V usage is TRBV10-2 and J usage is TRBJ1-2, with D perhaps matching TRBD1 (5 bases). Per germline, CDR1 WSHSY and CDR2 SAAADI. Trimming pared 4 bases from V and 8 bases from J, leaving 14 bases between. CDR3 length: 13 amino acids. The CDR3 nucleotides read TGCGCCAGCAGTGGCGGGACGGAGGAAGGCTACACCTTC. This gives the protein CASSGGTEEGYTF.

V gene TRBV7-2 combines with J gene TRBJ1-6; D is perhaps TRBD1 (6 bases). The germline V gene encodes CDR1 SGHTA and CDR2 FQGNSA. This CDR3 comprises 16 residues. The V gene lost 4 bases and the J gene lost 6 bases, with 16 bases spanning the gap. The CDR3 DNA reads as TGTGCCAGCAGCTCACAGGGAGGGGGGCCTAATTCACCCCTCCACTTT. It specifies CASSSQGGGPNSPLHF.

V is TRBV14 and J is TRBJ1-2; D is possibly TRBD1 (6 bases). Looked up from germline, CDR1 is SGHDN and CDR2 is FVKESK. This CDR3 is built from 14 residues. V was cut by 6 bases and J by 4 bases, with 15 bases left in between. The CDR3 coding sequence is TGTGCCAGCAGGCTGACAGGCTTATCCTATGGCTACACCTTC. The encoded protein is CASRLTGLSYGYTF. Supplemented by reference TRBV14 and TRBJ1-2, the full variable domain reads EAGVTQFPSHSVIEKGQTVTLRCDPISGHDNLYWYRRVMGKEIKFLLHFVKESKQDESGMPNNRFLAERTGGTYSTLKVQPAELEDSGVYFCASRLTGLSYGYTFGSGTRLTVV.

The chain uses TRBV3-1 (or the pseudogene TRBV3-2) and TRBJ1-1; D is ambiguous. The CDR3 is 15 amino acids. Between the trimmed V and J ends, which lost 5 bases and 0 bases, there was a span of 13 bases. Germline-derived CDR1 and CDR2 are LGHDT and YNNKEL (reference sequence). Here the CDR3 reads CASSNKQLLNTEAFF. The DNA for the CDR3 is TGTGCCAGCAGCAACAAACAGTTATTGAACACTGAAGCTTTCTTT.